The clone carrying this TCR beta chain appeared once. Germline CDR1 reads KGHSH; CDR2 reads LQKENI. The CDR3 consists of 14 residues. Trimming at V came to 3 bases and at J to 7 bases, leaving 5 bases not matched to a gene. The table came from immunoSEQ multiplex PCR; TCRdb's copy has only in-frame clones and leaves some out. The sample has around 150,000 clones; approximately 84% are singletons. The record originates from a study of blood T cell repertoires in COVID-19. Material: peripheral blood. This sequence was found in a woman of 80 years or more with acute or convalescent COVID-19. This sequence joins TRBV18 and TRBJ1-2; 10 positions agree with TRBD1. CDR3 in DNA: TGTGCCAGCTCACCGGGACAGGGGATAACTGGCTACACCTTC. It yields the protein CASSPGQGITGYTF.